This TCR beta chain was obtained from a study of blood T cell repertoires in COVID-19. Study overall: Acute and convalescent COVID-19 samples came from the United States, Italy and Spain. PBMCs, B-cell-depleted T cells, or T cells provided the cDNA or gDNA that made up the material.

CDR1 is SGHTA and CDR2 is FQGNSA in the germline V gene. The ends lost 5 bases at V and 8 bases at J; junction bases unmatched: 9. There are 15 residues in the CDR3. As originally analysed: Reference gene primers were amplified, and this amplification served to estimate nucleated cell counts. This table comes from immunoSEQ multiplex PCR, and its TCRdb copy is limited to in-frame clones, with some not included. V, J and clone size are those of that table, while D and trimming were read from the DNA. The data show around 130,000 clones, more than 80% seen once. V gene TRBV7-2 combines with J gene TRBJ1-4, with 9 bases that match TRBD1. The specimen sequenced was peripheral blood. The TCR comes from a human donor in a cohort sampled during active COVID-19. CDR3 sequence reads: CASSQQQGAGEKLFF. The CDR3 DNA sequence: TGTGCCAGCAGCCAACAACAGGGGGCTGGCGAAAAACTGTTTTTT.